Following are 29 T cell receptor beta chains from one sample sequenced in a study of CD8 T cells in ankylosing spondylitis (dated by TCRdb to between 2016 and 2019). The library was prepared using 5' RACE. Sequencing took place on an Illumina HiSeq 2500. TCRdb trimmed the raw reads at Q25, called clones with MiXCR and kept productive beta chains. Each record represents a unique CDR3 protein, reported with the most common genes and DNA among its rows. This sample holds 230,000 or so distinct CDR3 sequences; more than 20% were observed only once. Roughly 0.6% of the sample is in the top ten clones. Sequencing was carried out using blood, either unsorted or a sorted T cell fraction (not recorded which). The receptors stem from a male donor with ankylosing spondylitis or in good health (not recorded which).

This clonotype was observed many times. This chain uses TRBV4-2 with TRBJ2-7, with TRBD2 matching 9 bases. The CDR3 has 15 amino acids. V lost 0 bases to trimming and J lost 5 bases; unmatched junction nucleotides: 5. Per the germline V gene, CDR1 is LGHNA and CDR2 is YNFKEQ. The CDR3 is CASSQDPSGVNEQYF. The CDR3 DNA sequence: TGTGCCAGCAGCCAAGACCCTAGCGGGGTGAACGAGCAGTACTTC.

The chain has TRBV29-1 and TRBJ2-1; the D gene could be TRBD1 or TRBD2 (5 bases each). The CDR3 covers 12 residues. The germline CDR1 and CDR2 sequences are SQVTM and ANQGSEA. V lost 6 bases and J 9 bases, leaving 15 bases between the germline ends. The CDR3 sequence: CSVRTGRGEQFF. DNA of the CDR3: TGCAGCGTCCGGACGGGACGGGGTGAGCAGTTCTTC.

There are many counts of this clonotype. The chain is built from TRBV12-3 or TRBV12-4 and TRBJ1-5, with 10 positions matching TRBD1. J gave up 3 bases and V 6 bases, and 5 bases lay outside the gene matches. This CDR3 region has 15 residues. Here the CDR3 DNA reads TGTGCCAGCAGACGGACAGGGGGGGTCAATCAGCCCCAGCATTTT. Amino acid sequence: CASRRTGGVNQPQHF.

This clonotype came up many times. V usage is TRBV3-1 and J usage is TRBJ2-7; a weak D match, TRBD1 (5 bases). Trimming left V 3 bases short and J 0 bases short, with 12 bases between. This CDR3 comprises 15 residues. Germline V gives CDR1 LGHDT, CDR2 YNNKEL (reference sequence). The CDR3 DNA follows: TGTGCCAGCAGCCATCAACAGGTTCCCTCCTACGAGCAGTACTTC. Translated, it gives CASSHQQVPSYEQYF.

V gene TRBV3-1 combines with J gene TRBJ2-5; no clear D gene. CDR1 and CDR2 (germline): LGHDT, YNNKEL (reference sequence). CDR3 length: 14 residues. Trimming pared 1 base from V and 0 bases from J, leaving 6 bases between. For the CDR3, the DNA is TGTGCCAGCAGCCAAGCATCGTACCAAGAGACCCAGTACTTC. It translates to CASSQASYQETQYF.

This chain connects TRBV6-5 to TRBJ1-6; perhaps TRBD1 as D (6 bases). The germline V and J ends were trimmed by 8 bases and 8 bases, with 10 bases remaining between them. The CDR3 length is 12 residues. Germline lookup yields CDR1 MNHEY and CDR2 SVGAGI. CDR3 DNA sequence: TGTGCCAGCGGGAACAGGGATTCACCCCTCCACTTT. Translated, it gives CASGNRDSPLHF.

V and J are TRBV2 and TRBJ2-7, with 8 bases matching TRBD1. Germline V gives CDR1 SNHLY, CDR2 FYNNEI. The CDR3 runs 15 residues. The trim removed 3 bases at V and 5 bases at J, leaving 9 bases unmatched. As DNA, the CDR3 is TGTGCCAGCAGTGAGGCGCGGACAGGGAATCACGAGCAGTACTTC. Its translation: CASSEARTGNHEQYF.

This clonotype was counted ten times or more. The CDR3 nucleotides are TGCAGCGTTGAAGCAAGGGGAGGAGAGACCCAGTACTTC. Protein: CSVEARGGETQYF. The chain joins TRBV29-1 to TRBJ2-5; perhaps TRBD2 as D (6 bases). This CDR3 spans 13 amino acids. Germline V gives CDR1 SQVTM, CDR2 ANQGSEA. Trimming pared 1 base from V and 4 bases from J, leaving 10 bases between.

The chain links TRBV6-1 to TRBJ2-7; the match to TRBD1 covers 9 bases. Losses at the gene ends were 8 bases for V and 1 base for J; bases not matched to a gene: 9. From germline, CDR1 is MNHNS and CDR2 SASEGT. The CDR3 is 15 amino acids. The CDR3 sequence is CASGQGQGLSYEQYF. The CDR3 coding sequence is TGTGCCAGCGGACAAGGACAGGGGCTTTCCTACGAGCAGTACTTC.

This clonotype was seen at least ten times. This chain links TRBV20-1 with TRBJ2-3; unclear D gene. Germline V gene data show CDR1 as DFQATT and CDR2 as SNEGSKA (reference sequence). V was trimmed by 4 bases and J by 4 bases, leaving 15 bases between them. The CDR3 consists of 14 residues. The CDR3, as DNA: TGCAGTGCTAACAAAGCGTCGGTCGCAGATACGCAGTATTTT. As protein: CSANKASVADTQYF.

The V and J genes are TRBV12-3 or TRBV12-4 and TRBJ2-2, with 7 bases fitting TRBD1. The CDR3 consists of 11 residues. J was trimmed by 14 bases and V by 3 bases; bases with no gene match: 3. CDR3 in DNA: TGTGCCAGCAGTTTGACAGGGCGCCTGTTTTTT. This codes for CASSLTGRLFF.

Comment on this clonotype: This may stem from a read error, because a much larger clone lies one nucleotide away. The CDR3 reads CASSASTRYHEQYF. CDR3 sequence (DNA): TGTGCCAGCAGTGCCTCGACAAGGTACCACGAGCAGTACTTC. The V call is TRBV6-5, the J call TRBJ2-7; D is undetermined. This CDR3 contains 14 residues. Trimming left V 5 bases short and J 5 bases short, with 16 bases between. Per the germline V gene, CDR1 is MNHEY and CDR2 is SVGAGI.

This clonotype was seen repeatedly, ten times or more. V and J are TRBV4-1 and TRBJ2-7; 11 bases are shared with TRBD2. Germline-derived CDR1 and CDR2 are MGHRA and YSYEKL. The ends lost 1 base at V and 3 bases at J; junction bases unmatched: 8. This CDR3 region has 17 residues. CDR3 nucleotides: TGCGCCAGCAGCCAAGCACCATCCGGGACTAGCGGCTACGAGCAGTACTTC. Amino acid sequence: CASSQAPSGTSGYEQYF.

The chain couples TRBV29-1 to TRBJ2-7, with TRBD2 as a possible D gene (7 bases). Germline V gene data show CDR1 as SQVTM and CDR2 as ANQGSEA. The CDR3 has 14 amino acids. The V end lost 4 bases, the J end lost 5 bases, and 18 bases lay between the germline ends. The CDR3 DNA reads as TGCAGCGTTGGGACGCTGGGGGGGCTCCACGAGCAGTACTTC. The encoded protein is CSVGTLGGLHEQYF.

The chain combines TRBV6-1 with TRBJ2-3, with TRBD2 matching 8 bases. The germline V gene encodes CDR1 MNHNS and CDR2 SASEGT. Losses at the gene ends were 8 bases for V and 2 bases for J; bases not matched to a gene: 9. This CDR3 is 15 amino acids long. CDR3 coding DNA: TGTGCCAGCCGGGAGGGTAGGGGTACCACAGATACGCAGTATTTT. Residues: CASREGRGTTDTQYF.

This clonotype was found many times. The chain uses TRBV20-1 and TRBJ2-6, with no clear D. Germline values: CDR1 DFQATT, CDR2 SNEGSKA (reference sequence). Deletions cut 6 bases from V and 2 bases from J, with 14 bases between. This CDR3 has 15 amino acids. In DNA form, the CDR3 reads TGCAGTGCCACGGCCCTTGGTACTGGGGCCAACGTCCTGACTTTC. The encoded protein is CSATALGTGANVLTF.

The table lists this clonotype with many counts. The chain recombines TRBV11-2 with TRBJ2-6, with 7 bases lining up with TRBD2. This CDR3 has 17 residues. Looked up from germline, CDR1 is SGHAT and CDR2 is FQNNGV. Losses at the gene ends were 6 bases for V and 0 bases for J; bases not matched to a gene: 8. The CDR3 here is CASRFIRDYSGANVLTF. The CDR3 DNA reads TGTGCCAGCAGATTTATCCGGGACTACTCTGGGGCCAACGTCCTGACTTTC.

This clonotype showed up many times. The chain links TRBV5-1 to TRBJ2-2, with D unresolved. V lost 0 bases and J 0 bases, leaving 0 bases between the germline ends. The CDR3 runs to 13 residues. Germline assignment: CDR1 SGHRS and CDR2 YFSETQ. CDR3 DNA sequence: TGCGCCAGCAGCTTGGCGAACACCGGGGAGCTGTTTTTT. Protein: CASSLANTGELFF.

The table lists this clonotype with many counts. The CDR3 is CASSIEAGLSYEQYF. The CDR3 coding sequence is TGTGCCAGCAGCATAGAGGCAGGGTTATCCTACGAGCAGTACTTC. This sequence joins TRBV7-9 and TRBJ2-7, with a weak D call TRBD1 (5 bases). The CDR3 consists of 15 residues. Trimming shortened V by 5 bases and J by 1 base, and 15 bases separated the two germline ends. CDR1 is SEHNR, CDR2 FQNEAQ, per germline (reference sequence).

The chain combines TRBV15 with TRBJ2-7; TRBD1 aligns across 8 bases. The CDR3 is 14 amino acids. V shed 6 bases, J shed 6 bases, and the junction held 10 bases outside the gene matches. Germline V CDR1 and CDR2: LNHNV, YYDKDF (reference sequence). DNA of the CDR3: TGTGCCACCAGTCAGGACAGGGTCCGTCGCGAGCAGTACTTC. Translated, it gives CATSQDRVRREQYF.

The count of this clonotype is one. The CDR3: CASSFIAGRVPQYF. CDR3 sequence (DNA): TGTGCCAGCAGTTTCATCGCAGGGAGAGTCCCCCAGTACTTC. The chain links TRBV12-3 or TRBV12-4 to TRBJ2-5, with D perhaps TRBD1 or TRBD2 (5 bases each). The CDR3 is 14 residues long. V shed 3 bases and J shed 9 bases, with 17 bases lying between them.

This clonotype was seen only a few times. CDR3 nucleotides: TGTGCCAGCGGCATCTATGGCTACACCTTC. It specifies CASGIYGYTF. The rearrangement joins TRBV12-3 or TRBV12-4 to TRBJ1-2; D remains unclear. V lost 8 bases to trimming and J lost 4 bases, with 5 bases between them. This CDR3 has 10 amino acids.

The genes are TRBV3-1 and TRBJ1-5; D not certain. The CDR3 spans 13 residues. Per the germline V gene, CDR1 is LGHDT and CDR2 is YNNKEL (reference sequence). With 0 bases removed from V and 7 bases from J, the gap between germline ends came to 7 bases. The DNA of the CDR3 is TGTGCCAGCAGCCAAGAGGTCGGGCAGCCCCAGCATTTT. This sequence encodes CASSQEVGQPQHF.

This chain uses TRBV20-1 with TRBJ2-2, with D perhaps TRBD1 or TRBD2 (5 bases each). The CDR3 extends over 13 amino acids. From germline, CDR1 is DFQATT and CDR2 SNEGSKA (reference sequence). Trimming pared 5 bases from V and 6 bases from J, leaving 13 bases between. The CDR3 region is CSASGLGAGELFF. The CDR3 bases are TGCAGTGCTTCCGGCTTGGGGGCCGGGGAGCTGTTTTTT.

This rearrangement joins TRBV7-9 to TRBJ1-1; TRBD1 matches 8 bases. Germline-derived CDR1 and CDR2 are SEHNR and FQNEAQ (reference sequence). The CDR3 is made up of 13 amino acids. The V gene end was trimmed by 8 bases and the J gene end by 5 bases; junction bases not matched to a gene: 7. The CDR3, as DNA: TGTGCCAGCTCGGACAGGGTAGGAACTGAAGCTTTCTTT. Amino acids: CASSDRVGTEAFF.

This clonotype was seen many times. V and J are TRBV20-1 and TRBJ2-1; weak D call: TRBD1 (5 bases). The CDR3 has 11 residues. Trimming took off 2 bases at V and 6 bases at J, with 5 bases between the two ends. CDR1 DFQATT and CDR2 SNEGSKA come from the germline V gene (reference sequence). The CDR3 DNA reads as TGCAGTGCTAGACAGGGCAATGAGCAGTTCTTC. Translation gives CSARQGNEQFF.

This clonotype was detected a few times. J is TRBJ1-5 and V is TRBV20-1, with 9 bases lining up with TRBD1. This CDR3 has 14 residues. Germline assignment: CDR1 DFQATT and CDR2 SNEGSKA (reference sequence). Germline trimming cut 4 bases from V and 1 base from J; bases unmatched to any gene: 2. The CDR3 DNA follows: TGCAGTGCTACCGGGACAGGGAGCAATCAGCCCCAGCATTTT. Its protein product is CSATGTGSNQPQHF.

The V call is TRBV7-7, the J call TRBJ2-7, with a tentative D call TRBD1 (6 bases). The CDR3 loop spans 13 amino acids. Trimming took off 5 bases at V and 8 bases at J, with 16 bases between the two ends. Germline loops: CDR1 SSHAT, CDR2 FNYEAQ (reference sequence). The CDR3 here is CASSQLLGDKQYF. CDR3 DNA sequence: TGTGCCAGCAGCCAACTTCTCGGGGACAAGCAGTACTTC.

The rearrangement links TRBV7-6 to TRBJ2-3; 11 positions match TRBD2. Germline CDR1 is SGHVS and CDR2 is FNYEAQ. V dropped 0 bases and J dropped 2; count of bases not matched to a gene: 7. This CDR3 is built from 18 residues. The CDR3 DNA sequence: TGTGCCAGCAGCTTAGCGTGGGCTAGCGGGGGGTTCACAGATACGCAGTATTTT. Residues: CASSLAWASGGFTDTQYF.